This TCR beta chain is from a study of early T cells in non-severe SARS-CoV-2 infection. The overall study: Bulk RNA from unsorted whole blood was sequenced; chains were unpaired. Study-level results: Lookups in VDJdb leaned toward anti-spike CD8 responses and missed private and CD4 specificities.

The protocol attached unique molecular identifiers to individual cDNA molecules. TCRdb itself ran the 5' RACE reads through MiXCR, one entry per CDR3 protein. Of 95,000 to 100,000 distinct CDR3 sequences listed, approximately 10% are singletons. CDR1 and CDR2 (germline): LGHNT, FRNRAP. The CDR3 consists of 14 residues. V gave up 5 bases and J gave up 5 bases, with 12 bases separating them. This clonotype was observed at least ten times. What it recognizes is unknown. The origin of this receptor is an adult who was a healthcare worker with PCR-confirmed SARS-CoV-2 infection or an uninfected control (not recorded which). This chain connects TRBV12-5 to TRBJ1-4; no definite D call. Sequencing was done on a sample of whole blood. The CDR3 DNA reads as TGTGCTAGTGGTCTAGGCCGCGGGAATGAAAAACTGTTTTTT. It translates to CASGLGRGNEKLFF.